This T cell receptor beta chain was retrieved from a study of sequential checkpoint blockade in melanoma. Described treatment: randomized to nivolumab then ipilimumab (arm A) or the reverse (arm B). This clone has just a few counts. The assay was immunoSEQ multiplex PCR, and TCRdb's table has in-frame clones only and misses some. The repertoire has approximately 19,000 clones, roughly 28% of them found once; the top ten carry about 7.2%. Germline CDR1 and CDR2: MDHEN and SYDVKM. CDR3 size: 15 residues. V lost 6 bases, J lost 2 bases, and 7 bases stayed unmatched. The rearrangement uses TRBV28 and TRBJ2-1; 7 bases are a match to TRBD1. The input for sequencing was tumor tissue (inferred from file names), taken from a patient given nivolumab and ipilimumab in sequence. The sequence was obtained from a human donor with melanoma. The CDR3 reads CASRRQGLTYNEQFF. The CDR3 coding sequence is TGTGCCAGCAGAAGACAGGGTCTCACCTACAATGAGCAGTTCTTC.